Given below is one TCR beta chain in context. No antigen is known for it. Generated by immunoSEQ multiplex PCR, the TCRdb table keeps only in-frame clones and is missing some. The sample has over 14,000 clones; roughly 80% are singletons. This entry is derived from a study of immune evolution from preneoplasia to lung adenocarcinoma. Study-wide points: Later-stage lesions seemingly showed higher T cell density and diversity than normal lung.

Patient tissue came from resections in Japan or China, 2014–2017. Looked up from germline, CDR1 is SGHRS and CDR2 is YFSETQ. CDR3 length: 13 amino acids. The V end was cut by 4 bases, the J end by 8 bases, with 12 bases between. V usage is TRBV5-1 and J usage is TRBJ1-4, with a tentative D call TRBD1 (6 bases). The sequenced material came from FFPE minimally invasive lung adenocarcinoma tissue. This TCR came from a person between 65 and 79 years old with lung adenocarcinoma. The CDR3 spells CASSLGAKEKLFF. CDR3 nucleotides: TGCGCCAGCAGCCTGGGGGCGAAAGAAAAACTGTTTTTT.